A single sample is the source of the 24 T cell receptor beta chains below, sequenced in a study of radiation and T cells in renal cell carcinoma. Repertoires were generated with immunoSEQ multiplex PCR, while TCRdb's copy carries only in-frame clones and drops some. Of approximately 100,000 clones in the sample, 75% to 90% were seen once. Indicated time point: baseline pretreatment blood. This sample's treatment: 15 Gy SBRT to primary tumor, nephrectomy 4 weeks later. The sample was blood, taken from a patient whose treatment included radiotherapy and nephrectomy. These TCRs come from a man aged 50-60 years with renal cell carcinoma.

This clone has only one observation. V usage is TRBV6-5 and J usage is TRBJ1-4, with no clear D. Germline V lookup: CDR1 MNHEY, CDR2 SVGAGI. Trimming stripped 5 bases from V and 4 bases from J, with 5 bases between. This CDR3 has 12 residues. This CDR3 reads CASSGVNEKLFF. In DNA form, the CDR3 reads TGTGCCAGCAGTGGGGTTAATGAAAAACTGTTTTTT.

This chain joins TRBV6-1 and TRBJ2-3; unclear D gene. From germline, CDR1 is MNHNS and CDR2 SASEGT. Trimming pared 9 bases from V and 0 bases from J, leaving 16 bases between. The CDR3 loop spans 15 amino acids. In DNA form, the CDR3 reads TGTGCCAGTGCTACCGAGTACGCTAGCACAGATACGCAGTATTTT. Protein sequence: CASATEYASTDTQYF.

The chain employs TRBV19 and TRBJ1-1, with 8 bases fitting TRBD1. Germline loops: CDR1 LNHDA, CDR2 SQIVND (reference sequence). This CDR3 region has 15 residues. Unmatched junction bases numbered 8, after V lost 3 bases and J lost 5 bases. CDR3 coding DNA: TGTGCCAGTAGTATCGGACAGGGAAGGAAAACTGAAGCTTTCTTT. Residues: CASSIGQGRKTEAFF.

The CDR3 DNA follows: TGTGCCAGCAGTCCTAGGACGGGGGGGACCTACGAGCAGTACTTC. Protein: CASSPRTGGTYEQYF. The rearrangement uses TRBV28 and TRBJ2-7; 8 bases are a match to TRBD2. This CDR3 is 15 amino acids long. CDR1 is MDHEN and CDR2 is SYDVKM in the germline V gene. V shed 5 bases, J shed 2 bases, and the junction held 8 bases outside the gene matches.

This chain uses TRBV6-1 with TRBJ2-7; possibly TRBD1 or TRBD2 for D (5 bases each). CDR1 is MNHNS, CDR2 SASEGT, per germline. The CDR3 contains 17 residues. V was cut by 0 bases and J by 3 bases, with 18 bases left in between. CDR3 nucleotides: TGTGCCAGCAGTGAAGCTGCCGGGACCGACGATAACTACGAGCAGTACTTC. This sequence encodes CASSEAAGTDDNYEQYF.

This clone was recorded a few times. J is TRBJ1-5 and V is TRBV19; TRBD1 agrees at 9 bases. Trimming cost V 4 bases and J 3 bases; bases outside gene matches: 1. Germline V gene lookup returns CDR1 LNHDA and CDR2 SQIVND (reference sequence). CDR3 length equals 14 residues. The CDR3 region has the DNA TGTGCCAGTAGTAGGACAGGGGTCAATCAGCCCCAGCATTTT. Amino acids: CASSRTGVNQPQHF.

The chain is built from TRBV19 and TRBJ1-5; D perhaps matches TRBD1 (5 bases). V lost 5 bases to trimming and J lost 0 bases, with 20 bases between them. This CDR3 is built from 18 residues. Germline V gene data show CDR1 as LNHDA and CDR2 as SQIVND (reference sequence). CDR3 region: CASSVVRDREYSNQPQHF. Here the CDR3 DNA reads TGTGCCAGTAGTGTCGTCCGGGACCGAGAATATAGCAATCAGCCCCAGCATTTT.

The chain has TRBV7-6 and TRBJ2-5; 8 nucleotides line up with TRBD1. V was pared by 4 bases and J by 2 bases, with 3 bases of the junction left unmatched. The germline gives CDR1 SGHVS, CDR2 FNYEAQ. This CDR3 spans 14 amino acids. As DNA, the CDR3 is TGTGCCAGCAGCTGGGGACAGGCACAAGAGACCCAGTACTTC. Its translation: CASSWGQAQETQYF.

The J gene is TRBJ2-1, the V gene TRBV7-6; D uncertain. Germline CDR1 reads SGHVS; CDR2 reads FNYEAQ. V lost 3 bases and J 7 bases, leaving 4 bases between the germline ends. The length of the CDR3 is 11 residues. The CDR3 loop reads CASSFGNEQFF. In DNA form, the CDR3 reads TGTGCCAGCAGCTTCGGGAATGAGCAGTTCTTC.

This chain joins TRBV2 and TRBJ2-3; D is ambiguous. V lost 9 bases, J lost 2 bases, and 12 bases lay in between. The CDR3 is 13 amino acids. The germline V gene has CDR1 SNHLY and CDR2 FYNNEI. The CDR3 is CASFRVLTDTQYF. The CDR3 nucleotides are TGTGCCAGTTTTAGGGTACTCACAGATACGCAGTATTTT.

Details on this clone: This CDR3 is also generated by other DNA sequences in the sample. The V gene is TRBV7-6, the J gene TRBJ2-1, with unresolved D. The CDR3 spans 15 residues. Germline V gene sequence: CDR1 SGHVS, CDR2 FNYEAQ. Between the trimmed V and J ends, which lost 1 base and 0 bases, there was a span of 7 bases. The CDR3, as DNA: TGTGCCAGCAGCTTAGACGGAAGCTCCTACAATGAGCAGTTCTTC. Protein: CASSLDGSSYNEQFF.

CDR3 protein: CASSLSVMGTGSSYEQYF. CDR3 in DNA: TGTGCCAGCAGCTTGTCTGTAATGGGGACAGGGAGCTCCTACGAGCAGTACTTC. The chain couples TRBV5-4 to TRBJ2-7, with TRBD1 matching over 9 bases. CDR3 length equals 18 residues. Germline assignment: CDR1 SGHNT and CDR2 YYREEE (reference sequence). V gave up 1 base and J gave up 0 bases; unmatched junction bases: 11.

The CDR3 reads CASSYTGTDTQYF. For the CDR3, the DNA is TGTGCCAGCAGTTACACCGGCACAGATACGCAGTATTTT. The chain is built from TRBV6-5 and TRBJ2-3; D not certain. Germline loops: CDR1 MNHEY, CDR2 SVGAGI. This CDR3 contains 13 residues. With 2 bases removed from V and 1 base from J, the gap between germline ends came to 4 bases.

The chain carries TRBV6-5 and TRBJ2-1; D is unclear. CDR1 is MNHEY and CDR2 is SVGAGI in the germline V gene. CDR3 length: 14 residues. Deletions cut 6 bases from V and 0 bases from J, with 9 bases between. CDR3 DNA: TGTGCCAGCAGACCGGTAAGCTCCTACAATGAGCAGTTCTTC. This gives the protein CASRPVSSYNEQFF.

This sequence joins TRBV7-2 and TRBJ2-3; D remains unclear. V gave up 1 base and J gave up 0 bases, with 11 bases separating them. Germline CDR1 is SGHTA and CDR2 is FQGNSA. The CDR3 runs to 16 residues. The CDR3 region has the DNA TGTGCCAGCAGCTTAGGATTTATCTCTAGCACAGATACGCAGTATTTT. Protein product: CASSLGFISSTDTQYF.

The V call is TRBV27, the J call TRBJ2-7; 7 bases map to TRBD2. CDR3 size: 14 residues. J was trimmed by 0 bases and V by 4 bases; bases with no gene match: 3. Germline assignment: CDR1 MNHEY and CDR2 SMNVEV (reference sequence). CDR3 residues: CASSSWGGSYEQYF. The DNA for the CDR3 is TGTGCCAGCAGTTCTTGGGGGGGCTCCTACGAGCAGTACTTC.

In DNA, the CDR3 is TGTGCCAGCAGCTTAGTACTGTATAGCAATCAGCCCCAGCATTTT. This gives the protein CASSLVLYSNQPQHF. The chain combines TRBV7-2 with TRBJ1-5; D gene ambiguous. This CDR3 comprises 15 residues. Deletions cut 1 base from V and 0 bases from J, with 7 bases between. Germline-derived CDR1 and CDR2 are SGHTA and FQGNSA.

The CDR3 DNA is TGTGCCAGCAGCTTTGACGGGGGACGCGATGAAAAACTGTTTTTT. Its protein product is CASSFDGGRDEKLFF. This chain joins TRBV12-1 and TRBJ1-4. TRBV12-1 constitutes a pseudogene. CDR3 length: 15 amino acids.

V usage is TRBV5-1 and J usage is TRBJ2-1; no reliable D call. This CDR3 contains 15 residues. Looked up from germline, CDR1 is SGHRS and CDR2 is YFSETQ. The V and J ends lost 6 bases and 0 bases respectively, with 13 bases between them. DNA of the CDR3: TGCGCCAGCAAGTACGACTTCAGCTCCTACAATGAGCAGTTCTTC. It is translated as CASKYDFSSYNEQFF.

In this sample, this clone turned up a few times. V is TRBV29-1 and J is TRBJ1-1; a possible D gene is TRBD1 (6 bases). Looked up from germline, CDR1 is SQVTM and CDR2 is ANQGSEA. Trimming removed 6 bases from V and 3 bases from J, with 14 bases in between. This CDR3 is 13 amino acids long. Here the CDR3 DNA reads TGCAGCGTCGATGGACAGCAGTACACTGAAGCTTTCTTT. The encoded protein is CSVDGQQYTEAFF.

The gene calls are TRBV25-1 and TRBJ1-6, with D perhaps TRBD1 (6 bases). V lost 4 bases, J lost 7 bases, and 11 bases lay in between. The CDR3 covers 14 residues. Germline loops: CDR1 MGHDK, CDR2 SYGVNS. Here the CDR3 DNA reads TGTGCCAGCAGTGCCTTAGACAGGAATTCACCCCTCCACTTT. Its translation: CASSALDRNSPLHF.

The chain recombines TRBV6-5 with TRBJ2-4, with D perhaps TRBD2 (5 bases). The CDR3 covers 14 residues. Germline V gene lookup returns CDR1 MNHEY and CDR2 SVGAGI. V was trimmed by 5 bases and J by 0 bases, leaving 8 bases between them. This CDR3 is CASSRGGAKNIQYF. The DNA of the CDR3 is TGTGCCAGCAGTCGCGGAGGAGCCAAAAACATTCAGTACTTC.

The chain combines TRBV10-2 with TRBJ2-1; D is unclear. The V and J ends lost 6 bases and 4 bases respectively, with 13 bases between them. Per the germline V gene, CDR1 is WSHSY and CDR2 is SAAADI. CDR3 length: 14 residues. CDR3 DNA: TGCGCCAGCAGGAAGCGAGATACTTACAATGAGCAGTTCTTC. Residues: CASRKRDTYNEQFF.

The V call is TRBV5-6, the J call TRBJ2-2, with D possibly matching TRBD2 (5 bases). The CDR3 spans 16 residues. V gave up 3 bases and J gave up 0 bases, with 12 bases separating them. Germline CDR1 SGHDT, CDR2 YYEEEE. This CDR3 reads CASSSGFGANTGELFF. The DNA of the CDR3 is TGTGCCAGCAGCTCGGGATTCGGCGCGAACACCGGGGAGCTGTTTTTT.